These 6 T cell receptor beta chains were sequenced from one sample in a study of cytomegalovirus exposure and HLA in healthy donors. PCR employed 60 Vbeta and 13 Jbeta primers. The assay was immunoSEQ multiplex PCR, and TCRdb's table has in-frame clones only and misses some. This table holds about 190,000 clones, 78% found once. The sequenced sample consisted of PBMCs. These receptor sequences come from a woman aged 30 to 39 in good health and CMV-seropositive.

V usage is TRBV5-6 and J usage is TRBJ1-4; 8 nucleotides match TRBD1. The CDR3 is made up of 17 amino acids. With V trimmed by 1 base and J by 4 bases, 9 bases remained unmatched. CDR1 is SGHDT, CDR2 YYEEEE, per germline. CDR3 loop: CASSLYGQGGGNEKLFF. The CDR3 DNA sequence: TGTGCCAGCAGCTTGTACGGACAGGGCGGTGGTAATGAAAAACTGTTTTTT.

The gene calls are TRBV4-1 and TRBJ1-2, with TRBD1 matching 7 bases. This CDR3 region has 16 residues. Germline values: CDR1 MGHRA, CDR2 YSYEKL. J gave up 1 base and V 3 bases, and 8 bases lay outside the gene matches. The CDR3 region is CASSQGDRANNYGYTF. The CDR3 bases are TGCGCCAGCAGCCAGGGTGACAGGGCCAATAACTATGGCTACACCTTC.

The chain uses TRBV29-1 and TRBJ2-1; D is unclear. This CDR3 is built from 12 residues. V lost 5 bases and J lost 9, with 14 bases in between. Looked up from germline, CDR1 is SQVTM and CDR2 is ANQGSEA. In nucleotides, the CDR3 is TGCAGCGTTTCTCTCCTGGTGGCTGAGCAGTTCTTC. It is translated as CSVSLLVAEQFF.

This chain uses TRBV19 with TRBJ1-4, with a tentative D call TRBD1 (5 bases). Germline CDR1 and CDR2: LNHDA and SQIVND (reference sequence). The CDR3 has 19 residues. Trimming cost V 8 bases and J 2 bases, with 27 bases left between them. CDR3 protein: CASGKIPGGIRGTNEKLFF. CDR3 coding DNA: TGTGCCAGTGGGAAAATCCCGGGGGGGATAAGAGGCACTAATGAAAAACTGTTTTTT.

The CDR3 nucleotides are TGTGCCAGCACCCGAACAGGGACAGGGAGCTACGAGCAGTACTTC. It specifies CASTRTGTGSYEQYF. The rearrangement joins TRBV2 to TRBJ2-7; 9 nucleotides line up with TRBD1. The CDR3 runs 15 residues. Per the germline V gene, CDR1 is SNHLY and CDR2 is FYNNEI. The junction had 10 bases not matched to a gene; V was cut back by 7 bases and J by 3 bases.

As DNA, the CDR3 is TGTGCCAGCAGCTCGACTAGCGGCCCCCGGGACGAGCAGTACTTC. Encoded protein: CASSSTSGPRDEQYF. This chain connects TRBV5-8 to TRBJ2-7, with 9 bases that match TRBD2. Losses at the gene ends were 3 bases for V and 5 bases for J; bases not matched to a gene: 9. This CDR3 contains 15 residues. CDR1 and CDR2 from the germline V gene are SGHTS and YDEGEE. The complete variable domain, with remaining parts taken from reference TRBV5-8 and TRBJ2-7, reads EAGVTQSPTHLIKTRGQQATLRCSPISGHTSVYWYQQALGLGLQFLLWYDEGEERNRGNFPPRFSGRQFPNYSSELNVNALELEDSALYLCASSSTSGPRDEQYFGPGTRLTVT.